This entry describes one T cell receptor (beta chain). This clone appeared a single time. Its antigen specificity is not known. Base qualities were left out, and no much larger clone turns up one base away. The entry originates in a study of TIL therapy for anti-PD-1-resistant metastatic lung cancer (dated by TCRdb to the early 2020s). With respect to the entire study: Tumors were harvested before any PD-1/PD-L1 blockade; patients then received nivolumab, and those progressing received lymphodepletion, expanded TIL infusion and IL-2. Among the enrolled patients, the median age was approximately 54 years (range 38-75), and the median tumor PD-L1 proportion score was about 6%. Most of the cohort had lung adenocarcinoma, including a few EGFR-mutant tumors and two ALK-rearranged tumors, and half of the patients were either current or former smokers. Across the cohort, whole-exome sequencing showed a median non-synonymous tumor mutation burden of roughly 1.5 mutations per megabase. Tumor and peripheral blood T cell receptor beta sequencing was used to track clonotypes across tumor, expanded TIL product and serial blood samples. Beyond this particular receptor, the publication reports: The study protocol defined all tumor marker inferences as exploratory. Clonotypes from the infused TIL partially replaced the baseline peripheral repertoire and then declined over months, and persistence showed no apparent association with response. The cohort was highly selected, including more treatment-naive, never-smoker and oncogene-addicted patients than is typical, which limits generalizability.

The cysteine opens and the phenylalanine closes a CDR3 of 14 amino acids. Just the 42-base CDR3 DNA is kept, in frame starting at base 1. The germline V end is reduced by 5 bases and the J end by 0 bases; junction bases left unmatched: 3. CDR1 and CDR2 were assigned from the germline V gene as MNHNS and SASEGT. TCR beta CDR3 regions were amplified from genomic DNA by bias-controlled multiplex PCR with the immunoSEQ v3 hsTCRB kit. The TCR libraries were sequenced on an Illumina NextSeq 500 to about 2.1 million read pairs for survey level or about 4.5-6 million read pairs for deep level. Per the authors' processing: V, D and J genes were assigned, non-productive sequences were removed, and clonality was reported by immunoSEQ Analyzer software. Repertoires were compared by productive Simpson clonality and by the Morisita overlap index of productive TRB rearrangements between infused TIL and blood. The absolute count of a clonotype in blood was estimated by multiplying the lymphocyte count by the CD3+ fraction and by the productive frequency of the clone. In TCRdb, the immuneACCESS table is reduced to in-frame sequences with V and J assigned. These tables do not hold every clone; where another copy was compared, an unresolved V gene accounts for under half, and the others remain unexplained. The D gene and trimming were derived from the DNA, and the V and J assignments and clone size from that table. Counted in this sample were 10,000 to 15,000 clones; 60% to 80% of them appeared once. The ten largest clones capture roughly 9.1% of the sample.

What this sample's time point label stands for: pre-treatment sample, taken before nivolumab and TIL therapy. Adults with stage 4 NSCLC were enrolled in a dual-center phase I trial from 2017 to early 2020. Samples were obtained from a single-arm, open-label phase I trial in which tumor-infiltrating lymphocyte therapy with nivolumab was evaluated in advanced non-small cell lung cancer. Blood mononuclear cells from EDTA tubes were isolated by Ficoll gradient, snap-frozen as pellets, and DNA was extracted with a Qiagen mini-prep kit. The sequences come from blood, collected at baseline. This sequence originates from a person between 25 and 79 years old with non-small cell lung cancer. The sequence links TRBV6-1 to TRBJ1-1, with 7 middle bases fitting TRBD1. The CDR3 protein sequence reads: CASSSTGVNTEAFF. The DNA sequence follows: TGTGCCAGCAGTTCAACAGGGGTGAACACTGAAGCTTTCTTT.